This section outlines one T cell receptor (beta chain) sequence together with its context. V lost 10 bases, J lost 2 bases, and 11 bases stayed unmatched. The CDR3 length is 14 residues. Germline loops: CDR1 ENHRY, CDR2 SYGVKD. This sample is drawn from a study of T cell changes during pregnancy in multiple sclerosis. Data came from immunoSEQ multiplex PCR; TCRdb stores just in-frame clones and leaves some out. The data show about 24,000 clones, more than 75% seen once. Sequenced here: CD4+ T cells from peripheral blood mononuclear cells, sampled in the second trimester of pregnancy. The TCR was taken from a female donor in good health, enrolled as a control in a pregnancy study. The chain has TRBV10-3 and TRBJ2-7; 7 bases fit TRBD1. The CDR3 region is CATQTGAIAYEQYF. DNA for the CDR3: TGTGCCACCCAAACAGGGGCCATCGCCTACGAGCAGTACTTC.